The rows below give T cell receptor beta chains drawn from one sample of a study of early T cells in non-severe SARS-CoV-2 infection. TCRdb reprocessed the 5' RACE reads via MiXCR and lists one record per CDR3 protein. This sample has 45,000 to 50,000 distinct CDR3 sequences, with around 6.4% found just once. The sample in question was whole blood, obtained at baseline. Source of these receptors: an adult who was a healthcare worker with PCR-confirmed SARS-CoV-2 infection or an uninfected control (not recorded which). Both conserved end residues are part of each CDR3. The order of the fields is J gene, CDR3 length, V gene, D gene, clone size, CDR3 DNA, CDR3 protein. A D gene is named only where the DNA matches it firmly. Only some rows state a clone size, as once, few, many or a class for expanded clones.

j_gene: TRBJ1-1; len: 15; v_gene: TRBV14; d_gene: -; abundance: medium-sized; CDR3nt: TGTGCCAGCAGCCCTCCGGGACTTAGAGGCACTGAAGCTTTCTTT; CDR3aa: CASSPPGLRGTEAFF
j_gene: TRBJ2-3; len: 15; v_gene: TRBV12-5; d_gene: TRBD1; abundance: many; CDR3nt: TGTGCTAGTGCCCTTTTAGGGGGCATCACAGATACGCAGTATTTT; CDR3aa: CASALLGGITDTQYF
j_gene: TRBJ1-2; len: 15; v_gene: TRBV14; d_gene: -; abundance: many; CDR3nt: TGTGCCAGCAGCCAAGATCTCACAGGGTGGTATGGCTACACCTTC; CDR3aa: CASSQDLTGWYGYTF
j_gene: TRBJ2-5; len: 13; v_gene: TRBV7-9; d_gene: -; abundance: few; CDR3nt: TGTGCCAGCCTTCGGGCCGGAGAAGAGACCCAGTACTTC; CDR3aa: CASLRAGEETQYF
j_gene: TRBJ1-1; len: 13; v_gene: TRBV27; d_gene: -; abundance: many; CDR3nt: TGTGCCAGCAGAATCTTCGGGGGCACTGAAGCTTTCTTT; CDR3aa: CASRIFGGTEAFF
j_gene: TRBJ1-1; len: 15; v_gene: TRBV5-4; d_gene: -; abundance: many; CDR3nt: TGTGCCAGCAGCTCCCCCTGGGAGACGAACACTGAAGCTTTCTTT; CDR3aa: CASSSPWETNTEAFF
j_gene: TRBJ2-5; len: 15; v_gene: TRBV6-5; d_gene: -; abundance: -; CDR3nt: TGTGCCAGCAGTTACGGGGCCCCCAACCAGGAGACCCAGTACTTC; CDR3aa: CASSYGAPNQETQYF
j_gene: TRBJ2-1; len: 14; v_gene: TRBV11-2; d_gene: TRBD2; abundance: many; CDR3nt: TGTGCCAGCAGCTTAAATCCGGGAGGCGATGAGCAGTTCTTC; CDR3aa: CASSLNPGGDEQFF
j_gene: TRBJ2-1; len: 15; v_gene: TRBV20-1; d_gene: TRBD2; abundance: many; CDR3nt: TGCAGTGCTAGCGGGACTAGCGGGAGGGCCAATGAGCAGTTCTTC; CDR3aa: CSASGTSGRANEQFF
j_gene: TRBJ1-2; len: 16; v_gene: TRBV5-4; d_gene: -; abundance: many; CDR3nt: TGTGCCAGCAGCTTCGACTCTGGGGGGTTGAACTATGGCTACACCTTC; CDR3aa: CASSFDSGGLNYGYTF
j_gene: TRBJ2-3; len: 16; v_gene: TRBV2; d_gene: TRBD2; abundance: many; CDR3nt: TGTGCCAGCACCCAGGAGGGGAGGGCTGGCACAGATACGCAGTATTTT; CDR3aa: CASTQEGRAGTDTQYF
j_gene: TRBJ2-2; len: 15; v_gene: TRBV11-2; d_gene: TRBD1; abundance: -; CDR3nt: TGTGCCAGCAGCCAGGACAGGGGGAACACCGGGGAGCTGTTTTTT; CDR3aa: CASSQDRGNTGELFF
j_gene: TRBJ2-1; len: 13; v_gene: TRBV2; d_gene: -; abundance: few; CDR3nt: TGTGCCTCCCGCAGGGGGGCGGGCAATGAGCAGTTCTTC; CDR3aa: CASRRGAGNEQFF
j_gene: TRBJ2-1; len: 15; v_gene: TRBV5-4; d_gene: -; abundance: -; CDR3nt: TGTGCCAGCAGTCAGAATAGGGGAGCAAACGATGAGCAGTTCTTC; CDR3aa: CASSQNRGANDEQFF
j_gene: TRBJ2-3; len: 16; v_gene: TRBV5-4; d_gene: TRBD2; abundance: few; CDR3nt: TGTGCCAGCAGCGGGGGACTAGCGGGAGGCCAAGATACGCAGTATTTT; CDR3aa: CASSGGLAGGQDTQYF
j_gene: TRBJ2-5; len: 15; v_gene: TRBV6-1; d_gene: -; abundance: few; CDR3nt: TGTGCCAGCAGTGACAATGGACGGGCGCGAGAGACCCAGTACTTC; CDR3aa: CASSDNGRARETQYF
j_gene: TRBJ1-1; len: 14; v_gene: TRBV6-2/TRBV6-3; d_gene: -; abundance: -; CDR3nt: TGTGCCAGCAGTTACTCGCGGCCCTTAGGGGAAGCTTTCTTT; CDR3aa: CASSYSRPLGEAFF
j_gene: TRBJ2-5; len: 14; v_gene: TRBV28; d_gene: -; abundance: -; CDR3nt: TGTGCCAGCAGTTTATCATGGGGGCGAGAGACCCAGTACTTC; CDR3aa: CASSLSWGRETQYF
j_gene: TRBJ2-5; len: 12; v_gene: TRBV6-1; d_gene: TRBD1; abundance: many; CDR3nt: TGTGCCAGCGGACAGGGCGGAGGGACCCAGTACTTC; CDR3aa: CASGQGGGTQYF
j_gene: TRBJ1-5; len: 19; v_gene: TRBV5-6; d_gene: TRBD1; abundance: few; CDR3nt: TGTGCCAGCAGCTTGTACGGCTCAACAGGAACAGGGGGCAATCAGCCCCAGCATTTT; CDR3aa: CASSLYGSTGTGGNQPQHF
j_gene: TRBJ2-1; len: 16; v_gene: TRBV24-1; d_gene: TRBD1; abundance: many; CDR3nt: TGTGCCACCAGTGAAGCAGGACAGGGCTCCTACAATGAGCAGTTCTTC; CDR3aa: CATSEAGQGSYNEQFF
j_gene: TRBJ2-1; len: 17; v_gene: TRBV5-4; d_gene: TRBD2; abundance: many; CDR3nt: TGTGCCAGCAGCACCTCGCCCACTAGCGGGAGAAAGGATGAGCAGTTCTTC; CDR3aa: CASSTSPTSGRKDEQFF
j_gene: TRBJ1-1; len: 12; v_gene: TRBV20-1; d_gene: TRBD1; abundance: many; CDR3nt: TGCAGTGCTAGGACCGGGACAGGGTCTACTTTCTTT; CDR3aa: CSARTGTGSTFF
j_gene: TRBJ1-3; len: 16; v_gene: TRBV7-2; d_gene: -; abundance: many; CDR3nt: TGTGCCAGCAGCTTATCCCCAAGCTTCTCTGGAAACACCATATATTTT; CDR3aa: CASSLSPSFSGNTIYF
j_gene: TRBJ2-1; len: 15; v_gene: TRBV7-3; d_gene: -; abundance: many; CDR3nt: TGTGCCAGCAGCTTAACGGAGAGCTCCTACAATGAGCAGTTCTTC; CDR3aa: CASSLTESSYNEQFF
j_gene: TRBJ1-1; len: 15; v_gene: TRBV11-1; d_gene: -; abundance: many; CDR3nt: TGTGCCAGCAGCTTAGGTCTGGGGGCGAACACTGAAGCTTTCTTT; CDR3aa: CASSLGLGANTEAFF
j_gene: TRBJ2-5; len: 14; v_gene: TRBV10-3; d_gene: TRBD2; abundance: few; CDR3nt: TGTGCCATCCCGCGGGGGGTCGGGAAAGAGACCCAGTACTTC; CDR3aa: CAIPRGVGKETQYF
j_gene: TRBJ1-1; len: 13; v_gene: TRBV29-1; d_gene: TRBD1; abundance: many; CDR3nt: TGCAGCGTCGGAGGACAGGGGAACACTGAAGCTTTCTTT; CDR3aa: CSVGGQGNTEAFF
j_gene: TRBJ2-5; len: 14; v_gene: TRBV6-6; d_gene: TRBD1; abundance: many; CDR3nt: TGTGCCAGCAGTTACCGGGACAGCCAAGAGACCCAGTACTTC; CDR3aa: CASSYRDSQETQYF